This T cell receptor beta chain was recovered during a study of blood T cell repertoires in COVID-19. Study context: Acute and convalescent COVID-19 specimens originated in the United States, Italy and Spain. Sample material is recorded as cDNA or gDNA derived from T cells, B-cell-depleted T cells, or PBMCs.

The assay was immunoSEQ multiplex PCR, and TCRdb's table has in-frame clones only and misses some. This table holds approximately 400,000 clones, about 87% found once. The length of the CDR3 is 15 residues. The V segment lost 6 bases and the J segment 3 bases; nucleotides outside the gene matches: 4. The germline gives CDR1 MNHNY, CDR2 SVGAGI (reference sequence). This study enrolled people aged about 18 to 90 from about two dozen US geographic areas. The recovered donors of Cohort 3 showed two negative PCRs, clearance, or symptom resolution. The origin of this receptor is a man younger than 40 who had recovered from COVID-19. The chain is built from TRBV6-6 and TRBJ2-2, with 10 positions matching TRBD1. Specimen: PBMCs or T cells enriched from blood (not recorded which). CDR3 region: CASRFGTGDTGELFF. The CDR3 DNA follows: TGTGCCAGCAGATTTGGGACAGGGGACACCGGGGAGCTGTTTTTT.